This TCR beta chain was captured by sequencing in a study of blood T cell repertoires in COVID-19 (TCRdb year 2020). At the level of the whole study: Samples from collaborators originated in the United States, Italy and Spain and spanned both the acute and convalescent phases of COVID-19. A de-identified subject ID, COVID-19 status, age in years and sex were almost always included in the sample metadata. The material from the prospective study consisted of cDNA or gDNA derived from T cells, B-cell-depleted T cells, or PBMCs. Samples came from the ongoing ImmuneRACE study (first 160 participants) plus 1,254 subjects from 6 global collaborators. The repertoires were made available in a free public database intended to serve as a resource for research on the immune response to SARS-CoV-2. Where available, HLA class I and class II types were taken from metadata supplied by the sample provider and were not determined by assay-based typing. Subjects who had been exposed to COVID-19, were actively infected with it, or had recovered from it provided the deeply sampled blood TCRbeta repertoires that made up the dataset.

Another Seattle source contributed samples from volunteer blood donors who had recovered from COVID-19. Each collaborating institution followed its own protocols to collect whole blood in K2EDTA tubes. For TCRbeta analysis, collaborator samples were shipped as frozen whole blood, as isolated PBMCs, or as DNA extracted from either sample type. Study-wide conclusions, independent of this receptor: The amount of clinical and demographic metadata varied by source and participant and was provided uncurated.

The CDR3 goes from the cysteine to the phenylalanine over 15 residues. Just the 45-base CDR3 DNA is kept, in frame starting at base 1. Trimming takes 0 bases from V and 2 bases from J, and the germline ends sit 9 bases apart. The germline V gene provides CDR1 SGHRS and CDR2 YFSETQ. TCRbeta CDR3 regions were amplified from genomic DNA by means of the immunoSEQ Assay, a bias-controlled multiplex PCR. The study's own analysis went as follows. The number of nucleated cells in each sample was estimated from the amplification of reference gene primers within the assay. To quantify the absolute abundance of each unique TCRbeta CDR3 rearrangement, sequence reads were collapsed and filtered. For each sample, productive Simpson clonality was calculated by taking the square root of Simpson's diversity index across productive rearrangements. Here the immuneACCESS table is served through TCRdb, limited to in-frame sequences with V and J called. Missing clones are a known gap in these copies; in checked studies unresolved V genes cover under half, and the rest lacks a known reason. The DNA was the basis for D and trimming; V, J and clone size are from that table. Within this sample are a few hundred thousand clones, with around 83% of them counted one time only. In total, the top ten clones hold about 1.9% of the sample.

Worth noting for this clone: It has no known antigen specificity. No base quality information exists; no much larger clone differs at one position.

This sequence originates from a man aged 25-40 years who had recovered from COVID-19. Sequencing was performed on peripheral blood. The V and J segments used are TRBV5-1 and TRBJ1-5; too little of a D gene remains to name it. The sequenced DNA is TGCGCCAGCAGCTTGGCGGGGATGGGCAATCAGCCCCAGCATTTT. Protein translation: CASSLAGMGNQPQHF.